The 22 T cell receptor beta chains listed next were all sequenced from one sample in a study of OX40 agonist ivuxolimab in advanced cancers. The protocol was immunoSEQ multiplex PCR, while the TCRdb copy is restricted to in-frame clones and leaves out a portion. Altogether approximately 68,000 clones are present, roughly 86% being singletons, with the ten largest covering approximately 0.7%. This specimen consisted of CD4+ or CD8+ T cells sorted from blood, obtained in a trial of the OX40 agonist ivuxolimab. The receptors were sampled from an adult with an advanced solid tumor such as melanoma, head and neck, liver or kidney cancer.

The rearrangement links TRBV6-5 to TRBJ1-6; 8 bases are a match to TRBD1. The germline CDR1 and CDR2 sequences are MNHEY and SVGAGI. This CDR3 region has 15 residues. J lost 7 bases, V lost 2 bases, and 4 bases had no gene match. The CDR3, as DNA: TGTGCCAGCAGTTACGGGCGACAGGGGAATTCACCCCTCCACTTT. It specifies CASSYGRQGNSPLHF.

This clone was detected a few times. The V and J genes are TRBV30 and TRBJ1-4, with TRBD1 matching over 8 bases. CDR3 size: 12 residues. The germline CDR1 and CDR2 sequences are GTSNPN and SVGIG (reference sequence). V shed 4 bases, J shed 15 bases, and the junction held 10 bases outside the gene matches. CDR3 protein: CAWTHTGQGVFF. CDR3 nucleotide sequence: TGTGCCTGGACCCATACCGGACAGGGAGTGTTTTTT.

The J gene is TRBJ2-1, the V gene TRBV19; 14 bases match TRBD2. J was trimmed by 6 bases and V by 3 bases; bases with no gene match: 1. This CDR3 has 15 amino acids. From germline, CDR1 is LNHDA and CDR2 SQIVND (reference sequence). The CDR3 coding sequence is TGTGCCAGTAGTATGGGACTAGCGGGGGTCAATGAGCAGTTCTTC. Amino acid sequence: CASSMGLAGVNEQFF. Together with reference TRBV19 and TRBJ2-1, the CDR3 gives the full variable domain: DGGITQSPKYLFRKEGQNVTLSCEQNLNHDAMYWYRQDPGQGLRLIYYSQIVNDFQKGDIAEGYSVSREKKESFPLTVTSAQKNPTAFYLCASSMGLAGVNEQFFGPGTRLTVL.

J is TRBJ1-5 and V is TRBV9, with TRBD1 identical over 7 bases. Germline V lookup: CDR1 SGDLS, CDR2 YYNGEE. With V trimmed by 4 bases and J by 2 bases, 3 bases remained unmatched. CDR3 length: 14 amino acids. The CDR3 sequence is CASSPGGGNQPQHF. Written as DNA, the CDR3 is TGTGCCAGCAGCCCAGGGGGGGGCAATCAGCCCCAGCATTTT.

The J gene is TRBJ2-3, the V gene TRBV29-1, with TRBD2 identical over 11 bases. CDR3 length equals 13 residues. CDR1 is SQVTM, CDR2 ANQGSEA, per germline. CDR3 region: CSRTSGSSDTQYF. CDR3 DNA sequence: TGCAGTAGGACTAGCGGGTCGTCAGATACGCAGTATTTT.

The CDR3 loop is CASARGDSDNQPQHF. In DNA, the CDR3 is TGCGCCAGCGCAAGAGGGGACAGTGACAATCAGCCCCAGCATTTT. The chain uses TRBV5-1 and TRBJ1-5, with 7 bases fitting TRBD1. The V and J ends lost 7 bases and 3 bases, in that order; junction bases with no gene match: 10. Germline loops: CDR1 SGHRS, CDR2 YFSETQ. The CDR3 totals 15 residues.

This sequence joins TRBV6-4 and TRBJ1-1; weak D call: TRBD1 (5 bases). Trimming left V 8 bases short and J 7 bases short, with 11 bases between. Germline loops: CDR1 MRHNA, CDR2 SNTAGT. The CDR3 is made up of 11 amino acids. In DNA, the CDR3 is TGTGCCAGCCTAGTGGGGGGTGAAGCTTTCTTT. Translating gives CASLVGGEAFF.

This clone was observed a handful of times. CDR3 sequence: CASRQGTAAFYGYTF. CDR3 coding DNA: TGTGCCAGTAGACAAGGGACAGCGGCGTTCTATGGCTACACCTTC. V usage is TRBV19 and J usage is TRBJ1-2, with TRBD1 matching over 7 bases. J was trimmed by 4 bases and V by 6 bases; bases with no gene match: 11. CDR3 length equals 15 residues. The germline V gene encodes CDR1 LNHDA and CDR2 SQIVND (reference sequence).

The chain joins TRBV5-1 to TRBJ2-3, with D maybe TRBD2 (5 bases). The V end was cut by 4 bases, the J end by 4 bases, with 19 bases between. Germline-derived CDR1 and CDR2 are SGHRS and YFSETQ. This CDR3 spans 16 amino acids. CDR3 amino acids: CASSNLVGLAADTQYF. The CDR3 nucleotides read TGCGCCAGCAGCAATCTCGTCGGGCTAGCTGCAGATACGCAGTATTTT.

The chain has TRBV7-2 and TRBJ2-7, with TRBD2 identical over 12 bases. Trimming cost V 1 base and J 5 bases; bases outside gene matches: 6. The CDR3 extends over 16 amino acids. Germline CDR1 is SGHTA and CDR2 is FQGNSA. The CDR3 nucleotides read TGTGCCAGCAGCTTAGTCGCGACTAGCGGGAGACACGAGCAGTACTTC. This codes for CASSLVATSGRHEQYF.

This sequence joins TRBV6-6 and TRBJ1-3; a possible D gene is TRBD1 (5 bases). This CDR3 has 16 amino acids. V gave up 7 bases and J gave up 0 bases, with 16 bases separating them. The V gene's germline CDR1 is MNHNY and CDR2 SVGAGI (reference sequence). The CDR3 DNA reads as TGTGCCAGCACCCGCGGGGGGAGTTACTCTGGAAACACCATATATTTT. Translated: CASTRGGSYSGNTIYF.

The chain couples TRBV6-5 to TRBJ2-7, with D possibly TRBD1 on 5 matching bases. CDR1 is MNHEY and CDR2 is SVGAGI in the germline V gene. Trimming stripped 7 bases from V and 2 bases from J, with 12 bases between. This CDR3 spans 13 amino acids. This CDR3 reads CASKDSGAYEQYF. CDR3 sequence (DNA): TGTGCCAGCAAAGACAGTGGAGCCTACGAGCAGTACTTC.

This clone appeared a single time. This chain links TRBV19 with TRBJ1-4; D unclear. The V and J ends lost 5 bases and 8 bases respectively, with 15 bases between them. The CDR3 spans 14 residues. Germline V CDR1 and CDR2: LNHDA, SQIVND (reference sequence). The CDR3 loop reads CASSPSPGKEKLFF. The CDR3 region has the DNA TGTGCCAGTAGTCCCTCGCCGGGAAAAGAAAAACTGTTTTTT. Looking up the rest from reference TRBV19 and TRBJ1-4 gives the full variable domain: DGGITQSPKYLFRKEGQNVTLSCEQNLNHDAMYWYRQDPGQGLRLIYYSQIVNDFQKGDIAEGYSVSREKKESFPLTVTSAQKNPTAFYLCASSPSPGKEKLFFGSGTQLSVL.

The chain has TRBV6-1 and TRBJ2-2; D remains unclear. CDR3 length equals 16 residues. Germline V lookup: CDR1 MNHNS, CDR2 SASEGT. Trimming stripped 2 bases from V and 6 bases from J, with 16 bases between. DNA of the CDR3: TGTGCCAGCAGTGAAAAACCGGTAAAGTGGGCCGGGGAGCTGTTTTTT. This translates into CASSEKPVKWAGELFF.

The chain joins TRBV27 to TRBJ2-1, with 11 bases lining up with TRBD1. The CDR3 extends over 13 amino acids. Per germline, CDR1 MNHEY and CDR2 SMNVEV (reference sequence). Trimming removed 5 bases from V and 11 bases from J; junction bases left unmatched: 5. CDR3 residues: CASSTGQGAKQFF. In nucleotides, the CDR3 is TGTGCCAGCAGTACCGGACAGGGGGCGAAGCAGTTCTTC.

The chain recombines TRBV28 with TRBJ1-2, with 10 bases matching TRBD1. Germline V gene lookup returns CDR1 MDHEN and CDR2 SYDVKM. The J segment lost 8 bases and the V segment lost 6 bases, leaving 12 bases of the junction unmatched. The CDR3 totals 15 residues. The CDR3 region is CASSLRDRGWWGYTF. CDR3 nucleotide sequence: TGTGCCAGCAGCTTAAGGGACAGGGGTTGGTGGGGCTACACCTTC.

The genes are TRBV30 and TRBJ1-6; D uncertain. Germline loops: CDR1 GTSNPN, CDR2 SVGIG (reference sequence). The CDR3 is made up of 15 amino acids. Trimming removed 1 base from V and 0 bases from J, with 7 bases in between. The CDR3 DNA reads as TGTGCCTGGAGTGGTCGTAGCTCCTATAATTCACCCCTCCACTTT. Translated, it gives CAWSGRSSYNSPLHF.

CDR3 in DNA: TGTGCCAGCAGTTCTGGGACAGCCGTTTACGAGCAGTACTTC. Translated: CASSSGTAVYEQYF. The chain combines TRBV6-1 with TRBJ2-7; 7 bases align to TRBD1. Per germline, CDR1 MNHNS and CDR2 SASEGT. This CDR3 comprises 14 residues. With V trimmed by 5 bases and J by 4 bases, 8 bases remained unmatched.

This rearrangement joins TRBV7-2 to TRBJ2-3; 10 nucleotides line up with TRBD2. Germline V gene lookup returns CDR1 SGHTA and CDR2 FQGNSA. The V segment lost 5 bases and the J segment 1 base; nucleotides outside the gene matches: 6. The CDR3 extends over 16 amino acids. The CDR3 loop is CASSPSGGAGTDTQYF. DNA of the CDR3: TGTGCCAGCAGCCCCAGCGGGGGGGCCGGCACAGATACGCAGTATTTT.

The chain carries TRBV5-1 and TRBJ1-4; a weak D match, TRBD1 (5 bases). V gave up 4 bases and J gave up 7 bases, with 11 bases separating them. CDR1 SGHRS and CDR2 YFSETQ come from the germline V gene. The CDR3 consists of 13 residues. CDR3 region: CASSTGRGEKLFF. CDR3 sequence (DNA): TGCGCCAGCAGCACGGGGAGGGGTGAAAAACTGTTTTTT.

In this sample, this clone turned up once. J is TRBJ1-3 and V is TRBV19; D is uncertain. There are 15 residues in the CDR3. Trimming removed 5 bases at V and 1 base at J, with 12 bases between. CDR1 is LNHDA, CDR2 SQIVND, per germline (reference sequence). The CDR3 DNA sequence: TGTGCCAGTAGTTTCGGCCTCTTATCTGGAAACACCATATATTTT. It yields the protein CASSFGLLSGNTIYF.

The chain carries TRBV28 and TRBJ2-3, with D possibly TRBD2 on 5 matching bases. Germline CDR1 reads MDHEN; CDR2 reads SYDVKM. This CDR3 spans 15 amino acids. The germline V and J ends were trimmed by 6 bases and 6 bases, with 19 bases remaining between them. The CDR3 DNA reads TGTGCCAGCAGCCCCCCTACACTAGGTGCGGATACGCAGTATTTT. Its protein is CASSPPTLGADTQYF. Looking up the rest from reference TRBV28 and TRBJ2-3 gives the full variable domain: DVKVTQSSRYLVKRTGEKVFLECVQDMDHENMFWYRQDPGLGLRLIYFSYDVKMKEKGDIPEGYSVSREKKERFSLILESASTNQTSMYLCASSPPTLGADTQYFGPGTRLTVL.